Reported below is one T cell receptor (beta chain). This clonotype was counted ten times or more. Its binding antigen is unknown. Per-nucleotide qualities are absent, and no much larger clonotype sits a single base away. Deletion took 1 base off V and 7 bases off J, with a span of 11 bases between the germline ends. As encoded in the germline V gene (reference sequence), CDR1 is SEHNR while CDR2 is FQNEAQ. The CDR3 runs 13 amino acids, cysteine and phenylalanine included. The DNA shown is the 39-base CDR3, in frame from base 1. This sample is drawn from a study of T cells in Graves' hyperthyroidism and ophthalmopathy (dated by TCRdb to between 2019 and 2020). Turning to the overall study: Peripheral blood was sampled at the time of initial diagnosis, prior to any treatment. According to the paper, TCR Vbeta CDR3 sequencing was carried out on about 140 peripheral blood samples, which came from approximately 41 ophthalmopathy, roughly 75 hyperthyroidism and roughly 17 progressor patients. In about 6 Graves' hyperthyroidism patients, the study also compared T-cell repertoires from thyroid tissue with T-cell repertoires from blood. For training and testing, the 95 to 100 patients in the discovery cohort were randomly divided in a 7:3 ratio. Once sampling was done, hyperthyroidism patients were given methimazole at a starting dose of 30 mg daily, whereas ophthalmopathy patients were given high-dose intravenous methylprednisolone. Prospective prediction of ophthalmopathy was tested in an independent validation cohort of 18 to 20 hyperthyroidism patients and 15 to 17 patients who later progressed to ophthalmopathy. To identify distinguishing TCR V-J signatures, a discovery cohort of around 98 patients was used, comprising 43 with Graves' ophthalmopathy and about 59 with stable Graves' hyperthyroidism.

The TCR beta CDR3 regions were amplified from the RNA transcripts. For the first round of RT-PCR on the TCR CDR3, the HTBI primer set was used together with the Qiagen OneStep RT-PCR kit. Libraries were constructed in a second round of multiplex PCR, after which size selection and purification were carried out. The libraries were sequenced on an Illumina HiSeq2000 using paired-end 100 bp reads. On the authors' methods: SOAPnuke was used to process the raw data, removing reads that contained adapters or uncalled bases, had a mean Phred below 15, or lacked an exact match to the constant primer or identifier. High-quality paired reads were merged using COPE v1.2.5, and each unique nucleotide sequence was defined as a clonotype. MiTCR v1.1 was used to align clonotypes to the IMGT TRBV, TRBD and TRBJ reference segments. Analysis was restricted to V-J combinations with a frequency above 0.0001, which covered roughly 99% of repertoires. The TCS score was defined as F50 (clonal expansion) divided by E x V (chaos), with BLOSUM62-based TCRdist calculated between CDR3 peptides within each V-J. Welch's t-statistics and random forest reduced approximately 520 V-J features to 10 to 15, which were used in a naive Bayes classifier (R e1071). TCRdb applied fastp at Q25 and MiXCR to the public reads, then kept only in-frame beta chains. A single entry per CDR3 protein holds the most common genes and DNA from its merged rows. It is TCRdb's table, rather than the study itself, that gives the V and J calls and clone size. Recorded for this sample are 240,000 or so distinct CDR3 sequences; roughly 17% of them occurred a single time. The ten largest clones capture more than 25% of the sample.

Overall study outcomes, separate from this receptor: Sample size was not statistically predetermined, and investigators were not blinded to group allocation. In cross-validation, a model built on a 13 V-J signature told ophthalmopathy apart from stable hyperthyroidism with just under 90% sensitivity and about 81% specificity, and in testing the same model reached 80%/75%. In validation, progression to ophthalmopathy was predicted by the model with 65% to 71% sensitivity and under 85% specificity, a median of 6.5 months before onset. Blood samples also contained most of the expanded thyroid clonotypes (frequency above 0.001), which suggests that blood repertoires may reflect thyroid immune responses.

Ophthalmopathy patients had moderately to severely active disease, with a Clinical Activity Score of 3 or more, a NOSPECS grade of 4 or more, and a disease duration of less than 3 months. Patients with uncontrolled infections, other autoimmune diseases, pregnancy or lactation were excluded. Diagnoses were based on clinical symptoms, serum thyroxine and TRAb, thyroid ultrasound and orbital computed tomography. PBMCs were isolated from roughly 10 ml of fresh peripheral blood by Ficoll-Paque density gradient centrifugation. Total RNA was extracted using Trizol reagent, and RNA quality was assessed on an Agilent 2100 Bioanalyzer.

The receptor's source is a woman aged 18-35 years with Graves' ophthalmopathy. The sequence joins TRBV7-9 to TRBJ2-7; tentative D gene TRBD1, with 5 bases matching. Sequenced material: blood. The CDR3 protein sequence reads: CASSLGDSKEQYF. The DNA sequence is given as TGTGCCAGCAGCTTAGGCGACAGTAAGGAGCAGTACTTC.